This T cell receptor (beta chain) was retrieved from a study of long-term antiretroviral therapy in people with HIV. At the survey level, the v3.0 immunoSEQ assay was run. Assay used: immunoSEQ multiplex PCR; TCRdb lists only in-frame clones, some missing. Here the sample spans some 15,000 clones, more than 65% being singletons. Germline V gene sequence: CDR1 SGHRS, CDR2 YFSETQ. V dropped 0 bases and J dropped 0 bases, with 7 bases sitting between them. This CDR3 is 15 amino acids long. The input for sequencing was unsorted PBMCs, taken 3.1 years after starting antiretroviral therapy. V gene TRBV5-1 combines with J gene TRBJ1-5; the D is unclear. The TCR was taken from a man aged 40-55 years with HIV. The CDR3 loop reads CASSLAGASNQPQHF. The CDR3 nucleotides are TGCGCCAGCAGCTTGGCCGGAGCTAGCAATCAGCCCCAGCATTTT.